This T cell receptor (beta chain) appears in the sequencing data of a study of blood T cell repertoires in COVID-19. Assay: immunoSEQ multiplex PCR; the TCRdb copy retains only in-frame clones and omits some. The sample has 200,000 to 250,000 clones; more than 80% are singletons. V shed 4 bases, J shed 2 bases, and the junction held 4 bases outside the gene matches. This CDR3 spans 14 amino acids. The germline gives CDR1 SGHRS, CDR2 YFSETQ. Those who participated ranged in age from roughly 18 to 100 years and resided in about two dozen US areas. The J gene is TRBJ2-7, the V gene TRBV5-1, with 9 bases identical to TRBD1. The sequenced material came from PBMCs or T cells enriched from blood (not recorded which). The receptor was isolated from a woman aged 40 to 50 with acute COVID-19. The CDR3 loop is CASSEGQGTYEQYF. The CDR3 DNA reads as TGCGCCAGCAGCGAGGGACAGGGTACCTACGAGCAGTACTTC.